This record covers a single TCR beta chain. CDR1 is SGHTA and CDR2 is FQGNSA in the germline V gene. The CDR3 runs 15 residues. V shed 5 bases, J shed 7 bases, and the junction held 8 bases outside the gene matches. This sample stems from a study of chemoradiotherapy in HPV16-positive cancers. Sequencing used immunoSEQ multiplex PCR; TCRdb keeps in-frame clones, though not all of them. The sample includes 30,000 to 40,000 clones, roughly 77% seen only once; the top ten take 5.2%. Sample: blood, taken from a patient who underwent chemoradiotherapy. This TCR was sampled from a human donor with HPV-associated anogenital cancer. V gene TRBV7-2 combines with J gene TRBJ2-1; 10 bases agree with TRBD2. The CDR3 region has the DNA TGTGCCAGCAGCCCAATCAGCGGGGGGGCAAATGAGCAGTTCTTC. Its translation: CASSPISGGANEQFF.